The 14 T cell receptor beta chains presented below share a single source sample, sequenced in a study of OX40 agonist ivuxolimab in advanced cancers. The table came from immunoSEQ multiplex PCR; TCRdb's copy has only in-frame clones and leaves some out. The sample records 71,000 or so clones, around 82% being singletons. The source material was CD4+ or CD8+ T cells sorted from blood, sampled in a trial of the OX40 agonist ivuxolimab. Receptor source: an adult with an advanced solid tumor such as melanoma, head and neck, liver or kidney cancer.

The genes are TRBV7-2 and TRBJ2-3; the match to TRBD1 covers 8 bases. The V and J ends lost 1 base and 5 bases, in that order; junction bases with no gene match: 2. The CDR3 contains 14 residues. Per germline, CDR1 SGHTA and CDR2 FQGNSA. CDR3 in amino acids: CASSLGTGGDTQYF. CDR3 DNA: TGTGCCAGCAGCTTAGGAACAGGGGGAGATACGCAGTATTTT.

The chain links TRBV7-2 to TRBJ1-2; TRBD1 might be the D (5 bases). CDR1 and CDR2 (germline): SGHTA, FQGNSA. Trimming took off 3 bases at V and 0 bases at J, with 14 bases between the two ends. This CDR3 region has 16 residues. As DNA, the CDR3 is TGTGCCAGCAGCTTTAGCCCACCGACAGCTAACTATGGCTACACCTTC. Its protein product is CASSFSPPTANYGYTF.

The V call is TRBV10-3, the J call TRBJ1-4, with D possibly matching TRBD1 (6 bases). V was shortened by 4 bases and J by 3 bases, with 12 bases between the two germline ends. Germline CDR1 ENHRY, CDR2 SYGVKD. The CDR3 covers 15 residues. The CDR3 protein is CAISGTGSANEKLFF. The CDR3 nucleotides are TGTGCCATCAGTGGAACAGGGTCGGCTAATGAAAAACTGTTTTTT.

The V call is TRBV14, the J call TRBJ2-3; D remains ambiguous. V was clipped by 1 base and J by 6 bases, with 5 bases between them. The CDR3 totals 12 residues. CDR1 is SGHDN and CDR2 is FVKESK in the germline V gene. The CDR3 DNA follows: TGTGCCAGCAGCCAAGTTCCCGATACGCAGTATTTT. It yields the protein CASSQVPDTQYF.

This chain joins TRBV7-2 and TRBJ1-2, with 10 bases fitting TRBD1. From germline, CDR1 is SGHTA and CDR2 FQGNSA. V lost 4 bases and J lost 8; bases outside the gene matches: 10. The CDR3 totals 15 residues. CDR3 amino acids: CASSYNPSTGGGYTF. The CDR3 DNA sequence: TGTGCCAGCAGCTACAATCCATCGACAGGGGGCGGCTACACCTTC.

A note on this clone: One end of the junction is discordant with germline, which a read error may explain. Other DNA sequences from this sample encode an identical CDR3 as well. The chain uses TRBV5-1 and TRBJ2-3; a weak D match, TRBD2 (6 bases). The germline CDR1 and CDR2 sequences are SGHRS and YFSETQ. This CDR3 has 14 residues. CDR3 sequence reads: CASSAGGGADTQYF. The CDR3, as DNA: TGCGCCAGCAGCGCCGGGGGTGGGGCAGATACGCAATATTTT.

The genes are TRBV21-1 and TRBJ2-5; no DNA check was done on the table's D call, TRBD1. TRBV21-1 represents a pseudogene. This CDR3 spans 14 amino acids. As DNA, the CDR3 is TGTGCCAGCAGCAACGACAGGGCCCGGGAGACCCAGTACTTC. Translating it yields CASSNDRARETQYF.

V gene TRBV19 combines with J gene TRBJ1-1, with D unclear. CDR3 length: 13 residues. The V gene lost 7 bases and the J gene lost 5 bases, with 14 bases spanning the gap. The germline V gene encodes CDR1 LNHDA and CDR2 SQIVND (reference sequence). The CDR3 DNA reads TGTGCCAGTACCTCGCGCCCGGGAACTGAAGCTTTCTTT. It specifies CASTSRPGTEAFF. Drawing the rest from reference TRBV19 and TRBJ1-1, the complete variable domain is DGGITQSPKYLFRKEGQNVTLSCEQNLNHDAMYWYRQDPGQGLRLIYYSQIVNDFQKGDIAEGYSVSREKKESFPLTVTSAQKNPTAFYLCASTSRPGTEAFFGQGTRLTVV.

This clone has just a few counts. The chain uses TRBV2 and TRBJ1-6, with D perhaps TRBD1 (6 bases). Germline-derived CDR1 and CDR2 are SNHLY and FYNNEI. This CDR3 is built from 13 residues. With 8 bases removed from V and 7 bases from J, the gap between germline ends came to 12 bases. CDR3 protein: CASAQGGNSPLHF. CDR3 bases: TGTGCCAGCGCACAGGGAGGGAATTCACCCCTCCACTTT. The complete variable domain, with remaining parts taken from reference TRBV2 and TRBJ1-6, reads EPEVTQTPSHQVTQMGQEVILRCVPISNHLYFYWYRQILGQKVEFLVSFYNNEISEKSEIFDDQFSVERPDGSNFTLKIRSTKLEDSAMYFCASAQGGNSPLHFGNGTRLTVT.

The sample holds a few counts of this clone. The CDR3 nucleotides are TGCGCCAGCAGCCAAGGGGCTGGAGAGCAGTACTTC. Translating gives CASSQGAGEQYF. The chain uses TRBV4-3 and TRBJ2-7, with unresolved D. Germline V gene data show CDR1 as LGHNA and CDR2 as YSLEER. The length of the CDR3 is 12 residues. V lost 1 base, J lost 7 bases, and 8 bases lay in between.

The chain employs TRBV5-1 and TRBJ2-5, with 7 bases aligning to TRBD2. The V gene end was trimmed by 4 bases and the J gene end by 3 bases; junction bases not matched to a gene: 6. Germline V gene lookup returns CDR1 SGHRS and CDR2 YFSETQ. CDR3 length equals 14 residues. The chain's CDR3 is CASSRGTSEETQYF. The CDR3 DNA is TGCGCCAGCAGCCGGGGCACTAGCGAAGAGACCCAGTACTTC.

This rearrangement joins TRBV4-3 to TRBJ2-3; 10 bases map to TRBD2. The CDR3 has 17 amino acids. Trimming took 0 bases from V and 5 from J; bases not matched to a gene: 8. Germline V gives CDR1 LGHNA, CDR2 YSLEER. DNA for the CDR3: TGCGCCAGCAGCCAAGAGACCCTAGCGGGAGTTATAGATACGCAGTATTTT. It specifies CASSQETLAGVIDTQYF.

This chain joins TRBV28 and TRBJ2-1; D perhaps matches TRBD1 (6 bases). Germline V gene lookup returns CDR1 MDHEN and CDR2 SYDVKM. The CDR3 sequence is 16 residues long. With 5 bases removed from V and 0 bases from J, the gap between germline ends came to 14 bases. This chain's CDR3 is CASSGGWPSSYNEQFF. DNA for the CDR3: TGTGCCAGCAGTGGGGGCTGGCCAAGCTCCTACAATGAGCAGTTCTTC.

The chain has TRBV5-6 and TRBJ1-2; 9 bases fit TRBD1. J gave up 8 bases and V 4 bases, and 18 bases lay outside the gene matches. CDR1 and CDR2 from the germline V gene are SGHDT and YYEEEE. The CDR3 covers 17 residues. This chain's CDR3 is CASSERTGAVLLTGYTF. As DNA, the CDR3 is TGTGCCAGCAGCGAAAGGACAGGGGCGGTGTTGTTGACAGGCTACACCTTC.